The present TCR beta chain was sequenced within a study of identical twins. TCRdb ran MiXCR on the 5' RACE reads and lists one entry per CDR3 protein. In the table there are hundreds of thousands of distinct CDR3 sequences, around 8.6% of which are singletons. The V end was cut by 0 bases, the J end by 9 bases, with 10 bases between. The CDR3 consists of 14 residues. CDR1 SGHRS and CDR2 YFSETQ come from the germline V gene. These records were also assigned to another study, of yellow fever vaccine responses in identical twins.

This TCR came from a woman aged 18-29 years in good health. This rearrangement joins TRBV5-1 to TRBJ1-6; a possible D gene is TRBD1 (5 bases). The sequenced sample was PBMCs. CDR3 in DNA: TGCGCCAGCAGCTTGGAGGGGAAGAGTTCACCCCTCCACTTT. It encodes CASSLEGKSSPLHF.